This TCR beta chain was identified during a study of cytomegalovirus exposure and HLA in healthy donors. Study-level points and caveats: A later analysis revealed that TCR association rates differed between HLA loci, peaking at DRB1 and bottoming out at HLA-C.

Primers: 60 Vbeta forward and 13 Jbeta reverse. Sequencing was performed with immunoSEQ multiplex PCR; in TCRdb, only in-frame clones are kept and a portion is missing. The sample lists 130,000 or so clones, around 77% occurring once. A word on this clone: Antigen: not known. The germline gene is not matched at one end of the junction; a read error may be the cause.

The length of the CDR3 is 15 residues. In germline, CDR1 is SEHNR, CDR2 FQNEAQ (reference sequence). This receptor was identified in a man aged 45 to 65 in good health and CMV-seronegative. This chain connects TRBV7-9 to TRBJ2-4; the match to TRBD2 covers 14 bases. The sample comprised PBMCs. In DNA, the CDR3 is TGTGCCAGCAGCTCGGCCGGGACTAGCGGGAGTATTACGGACTTC. This sequence encodes CASSSAGTSGSITDF.